This is a list of T cell receptor beta chains from one sample in a study of blood T cell repertoires in COVID-19. Assay used: immunoSEQ multiplex PCR; TCRdb lists only in-frame clones, some missing. The table has around 190,000 clones, approximately 85% seen once. Sequencing was performed on peripheral blood. The receptors come from a woman aged 55-75 years with acute or convalescent COVID-19. The CDR3 runs from the conserved cysteine through the conserved F or W. D genes are given only for firm matches. Only some rows state a clone size, as once, few, many or a class for expanded clones.

>TRBJ1-1|NA|NA|TRBV3-1/TRBV3-2
TGTGCCAGCAGCTCTCTCTTGAACACTGAAGCTTTCTTT
CASSSLLNTEAFF
>TRBJ1-2|NA|NA|TRBV18
TGTGCCAGCTCACCATACACCGGGGACTATGGCTACACCTTC
CASSPYTGDYGYTF
>TRBJ2-7|NA|NA|TRBV7-3
TGTGCCAGCAGCCCGCTATACTACGAGCAGTACTTC
CASSPLYYEQYF
>TRBJ1-1|NA|NA|TRBV5-5
TGTGCCAGCAGCTGGTCCGGGACGGACAGAACTGAAGCTTTCTTT
CASSWSGTDRTEAFF
>TRBJ1-2|NA|NA|TRBV10-2
TGCGCCAGCAGTGACAGGGCGTCGGTCTATGGCTACACCTTC
CASSDRASVYGYTF
>TRBJ2-3|TRBD2|NA|TRBV2
TGTGCCAGCAGGTACCAAGCTAGCGGTACTTATACGCAGTATTTT
CASRYQASGTYTQYF
>TRBJ2-1|NA|NA|TRBV11-3
TGTGCCAGCAGCCAGCAGGGAAGCTCCTACAATGAGCAGTTCTTC
CASSQQGSSYNEQFF
>TRBJ2-1|TRBD1|once|TRBV6-5
TGTGCCAGCGGAAGAGACAGGGCGGATGAGCAGTTCTTC
CASGRDRADEQFF
>TRBJ1-4|NA|NA|TRBV11-1
TGTGCCAGCAGCCCGTCGGCAGGGGTTAATGAAAAACTGTTTTTT
CASSPSAGVNEKLFF
>TRBJ2-7|NA|NA|TRBV7-9
TGTGCCAGCAGACTGGACTCTACCTACGAGCAGTACTTC
CASRLDSTYEQYF
>TRBJ2-3|NA|NA|TRBV2
TGTGCCAGCAGCGGGATAACTAGCACAGATACGCAGTATTTT
CASSGITSTDTQYF
>TRBJ1-3|TRBD1|NA|TRBV9
TGTGCCAGCAGCAGGACAGGGACCTCTGGAAACACCATATATTTT
CASSRTGTSGNTIYF